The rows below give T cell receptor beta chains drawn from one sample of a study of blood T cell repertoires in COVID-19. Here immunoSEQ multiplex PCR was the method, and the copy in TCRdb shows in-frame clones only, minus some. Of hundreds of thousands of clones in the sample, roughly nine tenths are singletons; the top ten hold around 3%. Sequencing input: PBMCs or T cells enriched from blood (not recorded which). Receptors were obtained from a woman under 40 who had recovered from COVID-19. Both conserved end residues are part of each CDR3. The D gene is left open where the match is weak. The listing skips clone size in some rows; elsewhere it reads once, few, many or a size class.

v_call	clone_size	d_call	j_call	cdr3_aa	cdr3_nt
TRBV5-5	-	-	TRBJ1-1	CASSGARGWNTEAFF	TGTGCCAGCAGCGGGGCCCGGGGGTGGAACACTGAAGCTTTCTTT
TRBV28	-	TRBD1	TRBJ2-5	CASSLSGTGPQETQYF	TGTGCCAGCAGTTTATCCGGGACAGGACCCCAAGAGACCCAGTACTTC
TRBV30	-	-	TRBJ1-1	CAWSTRGGNTEAFF	TGTGCCTGGAGTACAAGGGGAGGGAACACTGAAGCTTTCTTT
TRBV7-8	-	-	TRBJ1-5	CASSQDSSGSNQPQHF	TGTGCCAGCAGTCAGGACAGTTCGGGGAGCAATCAGCCCCAGCATTTT
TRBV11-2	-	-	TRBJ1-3	CASSQQVLSGNTIYF	TGTGCCAGCAGCCAACAGGTTCTCTCTGGAAACACCATATATTTT
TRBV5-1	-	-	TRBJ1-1	CASSLRGTEAFF	TGCGCCAGCAGCTTGAGGGGAACTGAAGCTTTCTTT
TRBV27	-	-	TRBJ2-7	CASSLDTGFEQYF	TGTGCCAGCAGTTTGGACACAGGGTTCGAGCAGTACTTC
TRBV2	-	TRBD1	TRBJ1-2	CASSGTGGYGYTF	TGTGCCAGCAGTGGTACAGGGGGCTATGGCTACACCTTC
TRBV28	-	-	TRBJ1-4	CASSLPQGRYEKLFF	TGTGCCAGCAGTTTACCTCAGGGAAGATATGAAAAACTGTTTTTT
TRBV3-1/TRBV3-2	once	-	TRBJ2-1	CASSQERGPGRQGFNEQFF	TGTGCCAGCAGCCAAGAGCGGGGGCCCGGGAGACAGGGGTTCAATGAGCAGTTCTTC
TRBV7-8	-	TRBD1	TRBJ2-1	CASSLRRDRSNEQFF	TGTGCCAGCAGCCTACGCCGGGACAGGTCGAATGAGCAGTTCTTC
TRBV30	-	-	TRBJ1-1	CAWSTGPRDTEAFF	TGTGCCTGGAGTACAGGGCCAAGGGACACTGAAGCTTTCTTT
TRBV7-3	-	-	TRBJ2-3	CASSLNPGSDTQYF	TGTGCCAGCAGCTTAAATCCGGGATCAGATACGCAGTATTTT
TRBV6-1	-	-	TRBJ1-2	CASSEEGQGTAGYTF	TGTGCCAGCAGTGAAGAGGGGCAGGGGACGGCTGGCTACACCTTC
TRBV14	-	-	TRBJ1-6	CASSQVGGDNSPLHF	TGTGCCAGCAGCCAAGTTGGCGGAGATAATTCACCCCTCCACTTT
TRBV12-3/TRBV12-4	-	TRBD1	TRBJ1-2	CASSRDREYGYTF	TGTGCCAGCAGCCGGGACAGGGAATATGGCTACACCTTC
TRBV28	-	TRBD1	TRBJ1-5	CASRSFGTGSNQPQHF	TGTGCCAGCAGATCATTCGGGACAGGCAGTAATCAGCCCCAGCATTTT
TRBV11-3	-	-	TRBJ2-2	CASSWGPGELFF	TGTGCCAGCAGCTGGGGCCCCGGGGAGCTGTTTTTT
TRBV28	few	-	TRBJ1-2	CASSLLWQDYGYTF	TGTGCCAGCAGTTTGTTGTGGCAGGACTATGGCTACACCTTC
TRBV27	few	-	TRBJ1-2	CASRVTGGALSGYTF	TGTGCCAGCAGGGTGACGGGGGGCGCCTTGAGTGGCTACACCTTC
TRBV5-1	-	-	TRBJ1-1	CASSFLGGGVGNSAFF	TGCGCCAGCAGCTTTCTTGGTGGCGGTGTGGGTAATAGCGCTTTCTTT
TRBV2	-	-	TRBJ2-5	CASRKSTTEETQYF	TGTGCCAGCAGGAAGTCCACAACCGAAGAGACCCAGTACTTC
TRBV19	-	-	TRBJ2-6	CASSIMSGANVLTF	TGTGCCAGTAGTATCATGTCTGGGGCCAACGTCCTGACTTTC
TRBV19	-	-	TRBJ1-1	CASSIVQGWTEAFF	TGTGCCAGTAGTATAGTCCAGGGATGGACTGAAGCTTTCTTT
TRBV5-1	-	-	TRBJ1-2	CASSLERGDGYTF	TGCGCCAGCAGCTTGGAGCGGGGGGATGGCTACACCTTC
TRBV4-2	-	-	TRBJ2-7	CASSQAGGATYEQYF	TGTGCCAGCAGCCAAGCTGGAGGGGCAACCTACGAGCAGTACTTC
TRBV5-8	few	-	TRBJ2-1	CASSLVVGMLKYEQFF	TGTGCCAGCAGCTTGGTTGTCGGGATGTTAAAGTATGAGCAGTTCTTC
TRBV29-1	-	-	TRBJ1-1	CSVNSFGGNTEAFF	TGCAGCGTTAACAGTTTCGGTGGCAACACTGAAGCTTTCTTT